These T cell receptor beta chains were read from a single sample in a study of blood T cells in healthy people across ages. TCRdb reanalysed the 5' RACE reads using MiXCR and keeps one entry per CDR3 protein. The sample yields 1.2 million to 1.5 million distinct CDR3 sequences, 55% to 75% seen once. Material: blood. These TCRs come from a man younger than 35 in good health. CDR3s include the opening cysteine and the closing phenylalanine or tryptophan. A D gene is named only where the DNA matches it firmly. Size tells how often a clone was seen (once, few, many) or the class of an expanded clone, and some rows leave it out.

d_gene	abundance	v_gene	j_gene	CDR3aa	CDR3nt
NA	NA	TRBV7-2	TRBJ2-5	CASGRMGTPEETQYF	TGTGCCAGCGGACGGATGGGGACACCCGAAGAGACCCAGTACTTC
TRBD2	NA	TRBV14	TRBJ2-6	CASSQDLAGASGANVLTF	TGTGCCAGCAGCCAAGATCTAGCGGGGGCTTCTGGGGCCAACGTCCTGACTTTC
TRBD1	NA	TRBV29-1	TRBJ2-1	CSVERDRVTKEQFF	TGCAGCGTGGAACGAGACAGGGTAACCAAGGAGCAGTTCTTC
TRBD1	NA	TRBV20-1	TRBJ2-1	CSAAPLDRGESSSYNEQFF	TGCAGTGCCGCCCCTCTGGACAGGGGGGAAAGTAGCTCCTACAATGAGCAGTTCTTC
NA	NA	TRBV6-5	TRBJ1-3	CASSYIRASGNTIYF	TGTGCCAGCAGTTACATACGGGCATCAGGAAACACCATATATTTT
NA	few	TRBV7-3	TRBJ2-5	CASSSTGHGVETQYF	TGTGCCAGCAGCAGCACGGGACACGGAGTGGAGACCCAGTACTTC
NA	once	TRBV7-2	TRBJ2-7	CASSLAYHEQYF	TGTGCCAGCAGCTTAGCATACCACGAGCAGTACTTC
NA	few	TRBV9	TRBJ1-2	CASSGDRSFYGYTF	TGTGCCAGCAGCGGAGACAGGTCGTTCTATGGCTACACCTTC
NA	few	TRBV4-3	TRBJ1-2	CASSQDFSGRGYTF	TGCGCCAGCAGCCAAGATTTTTCGGGTAGAGGCTACACCTTC
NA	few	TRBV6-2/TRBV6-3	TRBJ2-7	CASSYGGQTDNEQYF	TGTGCCAGCAGTTATGGGGGACAAACGGACAATGAGCAGTACTTC
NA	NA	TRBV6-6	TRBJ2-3	CASSDLGLREDTQYF	TGTGCCAGCAGTGACCTGGGCCTCCGGGAGGATACGCAGTATTTT
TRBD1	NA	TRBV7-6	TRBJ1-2	CASSLAGRGPLANYGYTF	TGTGCCAGCAGCTTAGCCGGCAGGGGGCCGCTAGCTAACTATGGCTACACCTTC
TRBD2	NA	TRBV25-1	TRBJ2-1	CASSVSGTSGGDEQFF	TGTGCCAGCAGTGTATCCGGGACTAGCGGTGGGGATGAGCAGTTCTTC
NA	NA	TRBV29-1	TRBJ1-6	CSVGGTENSPLHF	TGCAGCGTTGGCGGGACCGAAAATTCACCCCTCCACTTT
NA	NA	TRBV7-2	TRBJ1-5	CASSLGLGADAGPQHF	TGTGCCAGCAGCTTAGGTTTAGGGGCCGACGCCGGGCCCCAGCATTTT
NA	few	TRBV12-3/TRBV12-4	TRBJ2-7	CASLLCEQYF	TGTGCCAGCCTCCTATGCGAGCAGTACTTC
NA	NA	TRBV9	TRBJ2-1	CASSVVGGTETRYNEQFF	TGTGCCAGCAGCGTAGTCGGCGGGACGGAGACGCGATACAATGAGCAGTTCTTC
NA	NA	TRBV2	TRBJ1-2	CASRIQVYGYTF	TGTGCCAGCAGGATTCAGGTCTATGGCTACACCTTC
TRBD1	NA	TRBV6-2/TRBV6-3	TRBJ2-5	CASSYQDRGPWEQYF	TGTGCCAGCAGTTACCAGGACAGGGGGCCTTGGGAGCAGTACTTC
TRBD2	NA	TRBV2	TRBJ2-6	CASSGGIAGANVLTF	TGTGCCAGCTCCGGGGGGATCGCTGGGGCCAACGTCCTGACTTTC
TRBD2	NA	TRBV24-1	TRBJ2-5	CATSYSGGLGTQYF	TGTGCCACCAGTTATAGCGGGGGCCTCGGGACCCAGTACTTC
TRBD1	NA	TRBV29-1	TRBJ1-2	CSDRGRDRGTNYGYTF	TGCAGCGATAGGGGACGGGACAGGGGGACGAACTATGGCTACACCTTC
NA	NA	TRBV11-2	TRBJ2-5	CASTDPGRETQYF	TGTGCCAGCACCGACCCCGGTAGGGAGACCCAGTACTTC
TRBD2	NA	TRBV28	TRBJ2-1	CASSFVAGGSKQFF	TGTGCCAGCAGTTTCGTAGCGGGAGGTAGCAAGCAGTTCTTC
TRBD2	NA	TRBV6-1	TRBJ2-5	CASSRLAGSSGETQYF	TGTGCCAGCAGCAGACTAGCGGGGAGTTCGGGAGAGACCCAGTACTTC
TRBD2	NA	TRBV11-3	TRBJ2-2	CASSSIAGETGELFF	TGTGCCAGCAGCTCTATTGCGGGAGAGACCGGGGAGCTGTTTTTT
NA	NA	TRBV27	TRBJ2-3	CASGTGGTDTQYF	TGTGCCAGCGGGACGGGGGGCACAGATACGCAGTATTTT
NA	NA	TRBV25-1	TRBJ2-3	CASSHQLQGGADTQYF	TGTGCCAGCAGCCATCAATTACAGGGGGGGGCAGATACGCAGTATTTT
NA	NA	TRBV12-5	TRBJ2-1	CATALSYNEQFF	TGTGCCACTGCCCTCTCCTACAATGAGCAGTTCTTC
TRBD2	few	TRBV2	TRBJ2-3	CASSDGYGGGAVDTQYF	TGTGCCAGCAGTGACGGATACGGCGGGGGGGCCGTGGATACGCAGTATTTT
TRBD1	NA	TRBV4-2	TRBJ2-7	CASGGWTGSPSSYEQYF	TGTGCCAGCGGAGGGTGGACAGGGAGTCCCAGTTCCTACGAGCAGTACTTC
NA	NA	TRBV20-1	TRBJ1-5	CSAYPMGGNQPQHF	TGCAGTGCTTATCCCATGGGGGGCAATCAGCCCCAGCATTTT
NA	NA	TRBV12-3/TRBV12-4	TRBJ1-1	CASSLGGYRPNTEAFF	TGTGCCAGCAGTTTAGGGGGATACAGACCCAACACTGAAGCTTTCTTT
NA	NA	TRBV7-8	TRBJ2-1	CASSLRDTGIPRNEQFF	TGTGCCAGCAGCCTCCGGGACACAGGGATCCCCCGCAATGAGCAGTTCTTC
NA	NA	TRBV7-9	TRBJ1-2	CASWVPMPHGYTF	TGTGCCAGCTGGGTTCCTATGCCCCATGGCTACACCTTC
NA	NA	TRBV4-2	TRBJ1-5	CASSQEVGTVNQPQHF	TGTGCCAGCAGCCAAGAAGTTGGGACGGTCAATCAGCCCCAGCATTTT
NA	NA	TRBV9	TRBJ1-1	CASSPTTEEAFF	TGTGCCAGCAGCCCGACGACGGAGGAAGCTTTCTTT
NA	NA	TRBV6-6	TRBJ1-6	CASSYSSGGYNSPLHF	TGTGCCAGCAGTTACTCCAGCGGGGGCTATAATTCACCCCTCCACTTT
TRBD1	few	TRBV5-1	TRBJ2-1	CASSSYPGQGAYEQFF	TGCGCCAGCAGCTCTTACCCGGGACAGGGGGCCTATGAGCAGTTCTTC
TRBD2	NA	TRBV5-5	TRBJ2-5	CASSLRVLAGVSETQYF	TGTGCCAGCAGCTTGAGGGTACTAGCGGGGGTGTCAGAGACCCAGTACTTC
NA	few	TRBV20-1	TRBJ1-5	CSARWDSNQPQHF	TGCAGTGCTAGATGGGACAGCAATCAGCCCCAGCATTTT
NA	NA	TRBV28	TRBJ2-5	CASSRTGSVETQYF	TGTGCCAGCAGCCGTACAGGGTCGGTAGAGACCCAGTACTTC
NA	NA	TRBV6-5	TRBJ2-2	CASRQMTTNTGELFF	TGTGCCAGCAGGCAGATGACAACGAACACCGGGGAGCTGTTTTTT
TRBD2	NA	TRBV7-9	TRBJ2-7	CASSSRLAGKYDEQYF	TGTGCCAGCAGCTCCCGCCTAGCGGGAAAATATGACGAGCAGTACTTC
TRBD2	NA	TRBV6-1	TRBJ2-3	CASTRLPSGEVADTQYF	TGTGCCAGCACCAGATTACCAAGCGGGGAAGTAGCCGATACGCAGTATTTT
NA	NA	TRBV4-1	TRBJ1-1	CASSQSDNTEAFF	TGCGCCAGCAGCCAATCGGACAACACTGAAGCTTTCTTT
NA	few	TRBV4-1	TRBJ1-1	CASSHQGPTEAFF	TGCGCCAGCAGCCACCAAGGCCCCACTGAAGCTTTCTTT
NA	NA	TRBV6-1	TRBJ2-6	CASSPEGEWFGANVLTF	TGTGCCAGCAGCCCCGAGGGGGAGTGGTTCGGGGCCAACGTCCTGACTTTC
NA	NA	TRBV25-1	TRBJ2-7	CASSERGGNEQYF	TGTGCCAGCAGTGAAAGAGGGGGTAACGAGCAGTACTTC
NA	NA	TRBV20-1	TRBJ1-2	CSARDARGGNYGYTF	TGCAGTGCTAGGGATGCTCGGGGGGGAAACTATGGCTACACCTTC
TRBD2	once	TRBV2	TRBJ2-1	CASSTLLAWNEQFF	TGTGCCAGCAGCACCCTACTAGCGTGGAATGAGCAGTTCTTC
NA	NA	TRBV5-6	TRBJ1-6	CASSLRTDYNSPLHF	TGTGCCAGCAGCTTACGGACGGATTATAATTCACCCCTCCACTTT
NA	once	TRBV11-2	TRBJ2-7	CASSLPSAGGRKYEQYF	TGTGCCAGCAGCTTACCTTCTGCTGGGGGGCGCAAGTACGAGCAGTACTTC
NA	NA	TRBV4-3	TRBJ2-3	CASSQEWGGATDTQYF	TGCGCCAGCAGCCAAGAGTGGGGGGGGGCGACAGATACGCAGTATTTT
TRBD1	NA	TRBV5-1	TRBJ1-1	CASSLGQGTGMNTEAFF	TGCGCCAGCAGCCTGGGACAGGGGACGGGAATGAACACTGAAGCTTTCTTT
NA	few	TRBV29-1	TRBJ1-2	CSVEDLYREGNPYGYTF	TGCAGCGTTGAAGATCTATACCGGGAGGGGAACCCCTATGGCTACACCTTC
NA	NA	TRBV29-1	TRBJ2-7	CSVEYRDYEQYF	TGCAGCGTTGAGTACAGGGACTACGAGCAGTACTTC
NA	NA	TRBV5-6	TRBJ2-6	CASSLFLGLGANVLTF	TGTGCCAGCAGCTTGTTCCTCGGACTAGGGGCCAACGTCCTGACTTTC
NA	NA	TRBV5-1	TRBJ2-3	CASSLAWTRDRTDTQYF	TGCGCCAGCAGCTTGGCGTGGACAAGGGACCGCACAGATACGCAGTATTTT